Following are 19 T cell receptor beta chains from one sample sequenced in a study of CD8+CD57+ T cells in acquired aplastic anemia. The study profiled TCR beta VDJ and CDR3 using genomic DNA as template. TCRdb analysed the reads with MiXCR anew, one entry per CDR3 protein. The sample yields about 270,000 distinct CDR3 sequences, roughly 80% seen once. Only patients with CD8+CD57+ cell expansion on flow cytometry were chosen for sequencing. Specimen: sorted CD4+, CD8+, or CD8+CD57+ T cells (not recorded which) from PBMCs. The receptors shown here come from a human donor with aplastic anemia.

V gene TRBV11-2 combines with J gene TRBJ2-1, with a possible D match to TRBD2 (6 bases). V was clipped by 4 bases and J by 8 bases, with 21 bases between them. The CDR3 extends over 16 amino acids. The germline gives CDR1 SGHAT, CDR2 FQNNGV. DNA for the CDR3: TGTGCCAGCAGCTGGGGAGGAGGGTCGGGGAGCGATGAGCAGTTCTTC. It is translated as CASSWGGGSGSDEQFF.

This clonotype was counted between two and nine times. The chain joins TRBV2 to TRBJ2-7; TRBD1 agrees at 7 bases. In germline, CDR1 is SNHLY, CDR2 FYNNEI. This CDR3 has 14 amino acids. The V segment lost 8 bases and the J segment 2 bases; nucleotides outside the gene matches: 9. The CDR3 sequence is CASSVSGQPYEQYV. CDR3 sequence (DNA): TGTGCCAGCTCTGTCTCGGGACAGCCCTACGAGCAGTACGTC.

As regards this clonotype: Compared with germline, one end of the junction differs, possibly owing to a read error. The chain's CDR3 is CASSSEGGHATLYF. The CDR3 DNA is TGTGCCAGCAGCTCGGAGGGGGGTCACGCTACGCTGTATTTT. J is TRBJ2-3 and V is TRBV7-6; D is possibly TRBD1 or TRBD2 (6 bases each). Germline V gene data show CDR1 as SGHVS and CDR2 as FNYEAQ. The CDR3 has 14 amino acids.

Remarks on this clonotype: This is likely a read error, given that the CDR3 carries no conserved phenylalanine or tryptophan at its end. The CDR3 DNA reads as TGTGCCAGCAGCTCTACCGGCGACCCTGAAGCTTTCTGT. It encodes CASSSTGDPEAFC. This rearrangement joins TRBV7-3 to TRBJ1-1; D unclear. The CDR3 is made up of 13 amino acids. Deletions cut 4 bases from V and 6 bases from J, with 12 bases between. Germline V CDR1 and CDR2: SGHTA, FQGTGA.

On this clonotype: The conserved closing phenylalanine or tryptophan is absent in this CDR3, likely reflecting a read error. The DNA is left out, because the CDR3 cannot be placed on it with certainty; the CDR3 is given as TCRdb lists it. The chain uses TRBV2 and TRBJ2-2; TRBD1, the D gene given by the table, was not confirmed from the DNA. Germline values: CDR1 SNHLY, CDR2 FYNNEI. Both ends counted, the CDR3 spans 16 residues. CDR3 sequence reads: CASKQGNSGYTFGSGT.

The gene calls are TRBV11-3 and TRBJ2-5; D unresolved. The germline gives CDR1 SGHNT, CDR2 YENEEA. The CDR3 is made up of 14 amino acids. V was clipped by 0 bases and J by 3 bases, with 8 bases between them. CDR3 residues: CASSLDLSEETQYF. The CDR3 bases are TGTGCCAGCAGCTTAGATCTCAGCGAAGAGACCCAGTACTTC. Together with reference TRBV11-3 and TRBJ2-5, the CDR3 gives the full variable domain: EAGVVQSPRYKIIEKKQPVAFWCNPISGHNTLYWYLQNLGQGPELLIRYENEEAVDDSQLPKDRFSAERLKGVDSTLKIQPAELGDSAVYLCASSLDLSEETQYFGPGTRLLVL.

V and J are TRBV9 and TRBJ2-3, with TRBD2 identical over 8 bases. The V gene's germline CDR1 is SGDLS and CDR2 YYNGEE. J gave up 12 bases and V 4 bases, and 13 bases lay outside the gene matches. The CDR3 has 14 residues. The CDR3 is CASSLAGRTTAQYF. Here the CDR3 DNA reads TGTGCCAGCAGCTTAGCGGGACGTACCACAGCTCAGTATTTT.

V usage is TRBV29-1 and J usage is TRBJ1-1, with D perhaps matching TRBD1 (5 bases). This CDR3 comprises 14 residues. The V and J ends lost 2 bases and 0 bases respectively, with 10 bases between them. Germline assignment: CDR1 SQVTM and CDR2 ANQGSEA. CDR3 sequence (DNA): TGCAGCGTTGAAAGTGAACAGGTGAACACTGAAGCTTTCTTT. Protein sequence: CSVESEQVNTEAFF. The full variable domain, completed using reference TRBV29-1 and TRBJ1-1, is SAVISQKPSRDICQRGTSLTIQCQVDSQVTMMFWYRQQPGQSLTLIATANQGSEATYESGFVIDKFPISRPNLTFSTLTVSNMSPEDSSIYLCSVESEQVNTEAFFGQGTRLTVV.

This clonotype showed up just a few times. At one of its ends the junction is not consistent with the germline gene, which may arise from a read error. The chain uses TRBV7-2 and TRBJ2-5; D gene ambiguous. The CDR3 has 11 residues. In germline, CDR1 is SGHTA, CDR2 FQGNSA. CDR3 in amino acids: CASSRQATQYF. The DNA for the CDR3 is TGTGCCAGCAGCAGACAAGCGACCCAGTACTTC.

This sequence joins TRBV10-3 and TRBJ2-7; 9 positions agree with TRBD1. CDR3 length: 13 residues. Germline-derived CDR1 and CDR2 are ENHRY and SYGVKD. V lost 10 bases, J lost 3 bases, and 7 bases stayed unmatched. The CDR3 here is CATERDRDYEQYV. The CDR3 DNA sequence: TGTGCCACCGAAAGGGACAGGGACTACGAGCAGTACGTC.

Details on this clonotype: Because the CDR3 is missing its conserved closing phenylalanine or tryptophan, this is likely a read error. V gene TRBV7-3 combines with J gene TRBJ2-4; D perhaps matches TRBD2 (5 bases). Germline V gene lookup returns CDR1 SGHTA and CDR2 FQGTGA. The CDR3 totals 12 residues. The DNA for the CDR3 is TGTGCCAGCGGAGGAGCTGCGAACATCCAGTACTAC. Translating gives CASGGAANIQYY.

V gene TRBV9 combines with J gene TRBJ2-3; 8 bases fit TRBD1. CDR1 is SGDLS, CDR2 YYNGEE, per germline. The CDR3 extends over 14 amino acids. With 3 bases clipped from V and 5 bases from J, the junction kept 5 bases outside the gene matches. The DNA of the CDR3 is TGTGCCAGCAGCGGACAGGGGTTGGTAGATACGCAGTATTTT. Translation: CASSGQGLVDTQYF.

This clonotype was found once. The germline gene is not matched at one end of the junction; a read error may be the cause. The chain is built from TRBV9 and TRBJ2-3; maybe TRBD1 (5 bases). CDR1 is SGDLS and CDR2 is YYNGEE in the germline V gene. The CDR3 totals 14 residues. As DNA, the CDR3 is TGTGCCAGCAGCTTAGGGGTCTCGCGAAATACGCCCCATTTT. The encoded protein is CASSLGVSRNTPHF. The full variable domain, its missing parts supplied by reference TRBV9 and TRBJ2-3, is DSGVTQTPKHLITATGQRVTLRCSPRSGDLSVYWYQQSLDQGLQFLIQYYNGEERAKGNILERFSAQQFPDLHSELNLSSLELGDSALYFCASSLGVSRNTPHFGPGTRLTVL.

The chain uses TRBV5-1 and TRBJ2-3, with D uncertain. This CDR3 has 14 residues. Between the trimmed V and J ends, which lost 0 bases and 8 bases, there was a span of 13 bases. The V gene's germline CDR1 is SGHRS and CDR2 YFSETQ. CDR3 sequence: CASSLVATSSTQYF. CDR3 sequence (DNA): TGCGCCAGCAGCTTGGTAGCAACCAGCTCTACGCAGTATTTT.

The rearrangement joins TRBV20-1 to TRBJ1-1; tentatively, D is TRBD1 (6 bases). Germline V gene lookup returns CDR1 DFQATT and CDR2 SNEGSKA (reference sequence). CDR3 length: 13 amino acids. V was trimmed by 3 bases and J by 8 bases, leaving 16 bases between them. The CDR3 region is CSARTDRDYEAFF. The CDR3 nucleotides read TGCAGTGCTAGGACGGACAGAGACTACGAAGCTTTCTTT.

This clonotype was seen only once. The chain joins TRBV7-9 to TRBJ2-7; TRBD1 is a possible D gene (6 bases). This CDR3 region has 17 residues. CDR1 and CDR2 from the germline V gene are SEHNR and FQNEAQ (reference sequence). Trimming took 5 bases from V and 7 from J, leaving 27 bases between them. The CDR3 region is CASSPHPGDHTDTEQYF. The CDR3 DNA is TGTGCCAGCAGCCCCCATCCAGGGGATCACACAGATACGGAGCAGTACTTC.

The chain carries TRBV5-1 and TRBJ2-7; maybe TRBD1 (6 bases). The CDR3 spans 18 residues. CDR1 is SGHRS and CDR2 is YFSETQ in the germline V gene. The CDR3 spells CASSDHPVRTALSYEQYV. The CDR3 bases are TGTGCCAGCAGCGATCATCCCGTCAGGACAGCCCTTTCCTACGAGCAGTACGTC.

Written as DNA, the CDR3 is TGTGCCAGCAGTATAAAATGGGGGAATTCACCCCTCCACTTT. Its protein product is CASSIKWGNSPLHF. The J gene is TRBJ1-6, the V gene TRBV6-5, with D possibly being TRBD1 (5 bases). Trimming took 5 bases from V and 7 from J, leaving 12 bases between them. CDR3 size: 14 residues. The V gene's germline CDR1 is MNHEY and CDR2 SVGAGI.

V and J are TRBV4-3 and TRBJ2-2; D unresolved. From germline, CDR1 is LGHNA and CDR2 YSLEER. CDR3 size: 16 residues. The V end was cut by 0 bases, the J end by 1 base, with 9 bases between. This CDR3 is CASSQDVVQNTGELFF. The CDR3 region has the DNA TGCGCCAGCAGCCAAGATGTCGTCCAGAACACCGGGGAGCTGTTTTTT.